One and the same sample provided the 21 T cell receptor beta chains below, sequenced in a study of blood T cell repertoires in COVID-19. Some clones are missing from TCRdb's copy, which holds only in-frame ones; the method was immunoSEQ multiplex PCR. Here the sample spans more than 70,000 clones, about 90% being singletons. Sequenced: peripheral blood. The receptors were gathered from a woman aged 45-60 years with active or convalescent COVID-19.

V is TRBV24-1 and J is TRBJ2-2; possibly TRBD2 for D (6 bases). The CDR3 totals 17 residues. The germline V gene encodes CDR1 KGHDR and CDR2 SFDVKD. V lost 5 bases and J 6 bases, leaving 21 bases between the germline ends. CDR3 DNA sequence: TGTGCCACCAGTGCCTACCCGCAGCGGCCGGGGGCCGGGGAGCTGTTTTTT. This encodes CATSAYPQRPGAGELFF.

This clone was detected once. Other DNA sequences in this specimen translate into the identical CDR3. V and J are TRBV11-3 and TRBJ2-7, with D tentatively TRBD1 (6 bases). Germline loops: CDR1 SGHNT, CDR2 YENEEA. V was cut by 3 bases and J by 4 bases, with 13 bases left in between. The CDR3 spans 14 residues. In DNA form, the CDR3 reads TGTGCCAGCAGCTTGTCTGGGGGCTCGTACGAGCAGTACTTC. This sequence encodes CASSLSGGSYEQYF. Complete variable domain (other parts from reference TRBV11-3 and TRBJ2-7): EAGVVQSPRYKIIEKKQPVAFWCNPISGHNTLYWYLQNLGQGPELLIRYENEEAVDDSQLPKDRFSAERLKGVDSTLKIQPAELGDSAVYLCASSLSGGSYEQYFGPGTRLTVT.

The chain links TRBV30 to TRBJ1-1, with D unclear. Deletions cut 0 bases from V and 2 bases from J, with 10 bases between. Germline CDR1 GTSNPN, CDR2 SVGIG (reference sequence). This CDR3 contains 14 residues. CDR3 bases: TGTGCCTGGAGTGTACTAGGCATCAACACTGAAGCTTTCTTT. It specifies CAWSVLGINTEAFF.

The V gene is TRBV27, the J gene TRBJ2-1, with a possible D match to TRBD1 (6 bases). Trimming cost V 6 bases and J 5 bases, with 17 bases left between them. Germline CDR1 MNHEY, CDR2 SMNVEV (reference sequence). This CDR3 comprises 15 residues. The CDR3 region is CASRARGSFNNEQFF. The CDR3 DNA follows: TGTGCCAGCAGAGCGAGGGGGTCTTTCAACAATGAGCAGTTCTTC.

The genes are TRBV9 and TRBJ2-7, with 9 bases that match TRBD1. This CDR3 spans 17 amino acids. Germline V lookup: CDR1 SGDLS, CDR2 YYNGEE. The V and J ends lost 4 bases and 3 bases, in that order; junction bases with no gene match: 14. The CDR3 loop is CASSPLPQGQGHYEQYF. CDR3 nucleotide sequence: TGTGCCAGCAGCCCCCTCCCGCAGGGACAGGGCCACTACGAGCAGTACTTC.

CDR3 DNA sequence: TGCGCCAGCAGCTTGAGTGATAGCGGGGGGCGCTCCTACGAGCAGTACTTC. Translation: CASSLSDSGGRSYEQYF. The chain is built from TRBV5-1 and TRBJ2-7; 10 nucleotides align to TRBD2. CDR3 length equals 17 residues. The V and J ends lost 1 base and 0 bases, in that order; junction bases with no gene match: 7. Germline values: CDR1 SGHRS, CDR2 YFSETQ.

The chain uses TRBV6-2 or TRBV6-3 and TRBJ1-2; 7 bases agree with TRBD1. The CDR3 consists of 15 residues. V lost 5 bases, J lost 4 bases, and 10 bases stayed unmatched. CDR1 and CDR2 from the germline V gene are MNHEY and SVGEGT. CDR3 DNA: TGTGCCAGCAGTCTGACAGGGATCCTTTTCTATGGCTACACCTTC. As protein: CASSLTGILFYGYTF.

This clone was seen only a few times. The J gene is TRBJ2-3, the V gene TRBV21-1; TRBD1 is taken as the D call from the table, unchecked against the DNA. TRBV21-1 is assigned pseudogene status. The CDR3 loop spans 13 amino acids. CDR3 sequence reads: CASPGDFKDTQYF. The CDR3, as DNA: TGTGCCAGCCCAGGGGATTTCAAAGATACGCAGTATTTT.

V gene TRBV6-2 or TRBV6-3 combines with J gene TRBJ1-1; weak D call: TRBD1 (6 bases). The CDR3 runs to 16 residues. Germline CDR1 and CDR2: MNHEY and SVGEGT. With 1 base removed from V and 7 bases from J, the gap between germline ends came to 19 bases. CDR3 in DNA: TGTGCCAGCAGTTACTTCGACAGGCCGCTACCCTTTGAAGCTTTCTTT. Protein sequence: CASSYFDRPLPFEAFF.

This clone was counted a few times. V gene TRBV19 combines with J gene TRBJ1-5; 12 bases match TRBD1. The germline CDR1 and CDR2 sequences are LNHDA and SQIVND (reference sequence). J lost 2 bases, V lost 9 bases, and 11 bases had no gene match. The CDR3 sequence is 17 residues long. CDR3 bases: TGTGCCAGCCGGGGGGGACAGGGGGCGTATGGCAATCAGCCCCAGCATTTT. Its translation is CASRGGQGAYGNQPQHF.

This chain connects TRBV20-1 to TRBJ2-7; 7 bases line up with TRBD2. CDR3 length: 15 amino acids. Unmatched junction bases numbered 11, after V lost 3 bases and J lost 3 bases. Germline CDR1 DFQATT, CDR2 SNEGSKA (reference sequence). CDR3 loop: CSASGAGVKSYEQYF. The CDR3 DNA follows: TGCAGTGCTAGTGGGGCGGGGGTTAAGAGCTACGAGCAGTACTTC.

This sequence joins TRBV13 and TRBJ1-1; TRBD1 matches 9 bases. Per the germline V gene, CDR1 is PRHDT and CDR2 is FYEKMQ (reference sequence). Trimming cost V 5 bases and J 5 bases; bases outside gene matches: 12. The CDR3 runs 16 residues. CDR3 in DNA: TGTGCCAGCAGCGACAGGGGGTTTGCGGCCCTGACTGAAGCTTTCTTT. Encoded protein: CASSDRGFAALTEAFF.

This clone was detected once. The CDR3 nucleotides read TGTGCCAGCAGTTTCGGACTCCGGGGGGCACGGTACGAGCAGTACTTC. Residues: CASSFGLRGARYEQYF. J is TRBJ2-7 and V is TRBV27; the D gene is possibly TRBD2 (7 bases). Per the germline V gene, CDR1 is MNHEY and CDR2 is SMNVEV (reference sequence). Trimming took 3 bases from V and 4 from J, leaving 19 bases between them. The CDR3 extends over 16 amino acids.

This chain uses TRBV29-1 with TRBJ1-4; 7 bases are shared with TRBD1. This CDR3 is built from 12 residues. Per germline, CDR1 SQVTM and CDR2 ANQGSEA. The V gene end was trimmed by 6 bases and the J gene end by 3 bases; junction bases not matched to a gene: 1. The CDR3 region is CSVGGPNEKLFF. DNA for the CDR3: TGCAGCGTAGGGGGCCCTAATGAAAAACTGTTTTTT.

The V gene is TRBV5-1, the J gene TRBJ2-3; TRBD2 agrees at 12 bases. Germline V gene lookup returns CDR1 SGHRS and CDR2 YFSETQ. Losses at the gene ends were 4 bases for V and 6 bases for J; bases not matched to a gene: 6. This CDR3 spans 15 amino acids. This CDR3 is CASSAGGTSGDTQYF. The CDR3 coding sequence is TGCGCCAGCAGCGCGGGGGGGACTAGCGGGGATACGCAGTATTTT.

This clone was seen a handful of times. The rearrangement links TRBV4-3 to TRBJ1-2; D is ambiguous. Trimming took 0 bases from V and 1 from J, leaving 9 bases between them. Germline V gives CDR1 LGHNA, CDR2 YSLEER. This CDR3 has 15 amino acids. The CDR3 protein is CASSQEWRGNYGYTF. DNA for the CDR3: TGCGCCAGCAGCCAAGAGTGGCGGGGTAACTATGGCTACACCTTC.

The DNA for the CDR3 is TGCAGCGTTGAACCGGGGGGAAGAGAAGCTTTCTTT. Residues: CSVEPGGREAFF. The chain joins TRBV29-1 to TRBJ1-1; D may be TRBD1 (5 bases). This CDR3 has 12 residues. Germline loops: CDR1 SQVTM, CDR2 ANQGSEA. Trimming removed 2 bases at V and 8 bases at J, with 12 bases between.

J is TRBJ2-3 and V is TRBV12-3 or TRBV12-4; D is perhaps TRBD2 (5 bases). This CDR3 region has 12 residues. V was pared by 7 bases and J by 6 bases, with 11 bases between. The CDR3 bases are TGTGCCAGCACCGAGAGGGTTGATACGCAGTATTTT. Translating gives CASTERVDTQYF.

J is TRBJ1-1 and V is TRBV6-2 or TRBV6-3; 10 bases match TRBD1. V lost 3 bases and J lost 10; bases outside the gene matches: 2. This CDR3 comprises 12 residues. Germline loops: CDR1 MNHEY, CDR2 SVGEGT. CDR3 sequence reads: CASSYGTGVAFF. CDR3 nucleotides: TGTGCCAGCAGTTATGGGACAGGGGTAGCTTTCTTT.

The chain employs TRBV5-8 and TRBJ1-2, with 9 bases identical to TRBD1. The CDR3 covers 12 residues. Germline CDR1 reads SGHTS; CDR2 reads YDEGEE. Germline trimming cut 3 bases from V and 7 bases from J; bases unmatched to any gene: 1. CDR3 sequence reads: CASSWDRVGYTF. In nucleotides, the CDR3 is TGTGCCAGCAGCTGGGACAGGGTTGGCTACACCTTC. The whole variable domain, filled in from reference TRBV5-8 and TRBJ1-2, reads EAGVTQSPTHLIKTRGQQATLRCSPISGHTSVYWYQQALGLGLQFLLWYDEGEERNRGNFPPRFSGRQFPNYSSELNVNALELEDSALYLCASSWDRVGYTFGSGTRLTVV.

V and J are TRBV2 and TRBJ1-1, with TRBD1 identical over 7 bases. Trimming removed 3 bases from V and 8 bases from J; junction bases left unmatched: 3. Germline CDR1 is SNHLY and CDR2 is FYNNEI. The CDR3 is 12 residues long. The CDR3: CASSDPTGEAFF. CDR3 coding DNA: TGTGCCAGCAGTGACCCGACAGGGGAAGCTTTCTTT.